This TCR beta chain is drawn from a study of CD8 T cells in Susac syndrome (dated by TCRdb to about 2019). For the study in its entirety: Among the sequenced Susac syndrome patients, over five had clinically active disease and eight were in clinical remission. The study used repertoire sequencing to test whether antigen drove CD8+ T cell activation and differentiation in Susac syndrome. Clonality of the CD8+ T cell repertoire was compared between about a dozen healthy donors, roughly 14 Susac syndrome patients and roughly 16 multiple sclerosis patients. Susac syndrome patients were therapy-naive, on corticosteroids (some also receiving IVIg), or on IVIg alone at blood withdrawal.

Per the germline V gene, SNHLY is the CDR1 and FYNNEI is the CDR2. Germline trimming: 6 bases from V, 1 base from J; junction bases outside gene matches: 2. There are 13 amino acids in the CDR3, from cysteine to phenylalanine inclusive. CDR3 DNA is the only sequence kept; it has 39 bases, read in frame from the first base. A remark on this clonotype: The antigen this receptor binds is unknown. No much larger clonotype is one base removed from it; base qualities were not supplied.

RNA was extracted using the RNeasy kit, and roughly 0.5 to 1 microgram was reverse transcribed with random hexamers. TCR beta CDR3 regions were amplified with the immunoSEQ multiplex PCR assay covering 54 Vbeta and 13 Jbeta segments. To correct PCR amplification bias, a synthetic template baseline was used for both primer optimization and computational correction. Turning to the authors' computational methods: Reads were annotated to V, D and J genes according to IMGT and were analyzed with immunoSEQ Analyzer, with only productive sequences retained. To calculate clonality, Shannon entropy was normalized by log2 of the number of productive unique sequences and then subtracted from one. Public and private clones were assessed among the 100 most prevalent clones of each patient and control. Susac-specific clones were defined as absent from healthy and MS cohorts, around 970 published viral clones and other ImmuneACCESS disease sequences. The public reads were reanalyzed by TCRdb: fastp trimming at Q25, MiXCR alignment, in-frame beta chains only. One record per CDR3 amino acid sequence lists the most common genes and DNA. The V and J calls here are based on TCRdb, not the publication. The sample contains roughly 130,000 distinct CDR3 sequences, about 94% of them found a single time. Roughly 0.29% of the sample rests with the top ten.

General conclusions and limits of the study: In the total CD8+ and CD8+ TEMRA repertoires, roughly 15 and five Susac-specific public clones, respectively, were identified. The study acknowledged that relatively few individuals were included in the TCR sequencing and HLA analysis. Susac syndrome CD8+ repertoires showed clonal expansion, highest in CD8+ TEMRA cells and greater in clinically active than remitting patients.

Peripheral blood CD8+ and CD4+ T cells from healthy donors, Susac syndrome patients and multiple sclerosis patients were profiled using high-throughput TCR beta sequencing. Recently defined diagnostic criteria for definite or probable disease were met by the Susac syndrome patients. Bulk CD8+ and CD4+ T cells were purified by magnetic negative isolation, while CD8+ TEMRA cells were enriched using FACS. Blood was drawn into EDTA tubes, processed within 24 hours, and PBMCs were isolated by density gradient centrifugation. PBMCs intended for TCR sequencing were frozen in liquid nitrogen and were later thawed in a 37 degrees C water bath. A purity of at least 90% was achieved for sorted or isolated CD4+, CD8+ and CD8+ TEMRA cells.

The chain is assembled from TRBV2 and TRBJ2-5; the central 7 bases match TRBD1. The sample consisted of CD8+ T cells from PBMCs. This clonotype was obtained from a human donor with Susac syndrome. CDR3 sequence: CASRNRGQETQYF. The base sequence is TGTGCCAGCAGAAACAGGGGCCAAGAGACCCAGTACTTC.